One and the same sample provided the 6 T cell receptor beta chains below, sequenced in a study of human T cells and chemical hapten exposure. TCRdb fed the 5' RACE reads into MiXCR, producing one record per CDR3 protein. The sample lists some 78,000 distinct CDR3 sequences; less than 9.5% were seen once. Unseparated into fractions, whole blood served as the source from which total RNA was extracted. The receptors derive from a male donor in good health.

The gene calls are TRBV14 and TRBJ2-7; D remains unclear. V was pared by 0 bases and J by 4 bases, with 13 bases between. The CDR3 has 15 residues. Germline CDR1 is SGHDN and CDR2 is FVKESK. The CDR3 DNA reads TGTGCCAGCAGCCAAGATGGGGTTTCCCTATACGAGCAGTACTTC. This encodes CASSQDGVSLYEQYF.

The sample holds many counts of this clonotype. The chain links TRBV12-3 or TRBV12-4 to TRBJ2-4, with D hard to call. The CDR3 is 14 residues long. V lost 2 bases and J lost 5, with 10 bases in between. CDR3 amino acids: CASSLTLVENIQYF. The CDR3 nucleotides read TGTGCCAGCAGTTTAACCCTAGTTGAAAACATTCAGTACTTC.

The chain recombines TRBV14 with TRBJ2-1, with D possibly matching TRBD1 (6 bases). V lost 0 bases and J lost 2, with 11 bases in between. The CDR3 runs to 16 residues. Looked up from germline, CDR1 is SGHDN and CDR2 is FVKESK. CDR3 amino acids: CASSQERDTTYNEQFF. In nucleotides, the CDR3 is TGTGCCAGCAGCCAAGAGAGGGACACAACCTACAATGAGCAGTTCTTC. The full variable domain, rest sourced from reference TRBV14 and TRBJ2-1, is EAGVTQFPSHSVIEKGQTVTLRCDPISGHDNLYWYRRVMGKEIKFLLHFVKESKQDESGMPNNRFLAERTGGTYSTLKVQPAELEDSGVYFCASSQERDTTYNEQFFGPGTRLTVL.

This clonotype was recorded many times. This chain uses TRBV7-9 with TRBJ2-1; D remains ambiguous. V was pared by 5 bases and J by 9 bases, with 26 bases between. The CDR3 length is 17 residues. CDR1 and CDR2 from the germline V gene are SEHNR and FQNEAQ (reference sequence). The CDR3 region has the DNA TGTGCCAGCAGCCCACCCTTTTCCCTGTTCGTTATGAGTGAGCAGTTCTTC. This translates into CASSPPFSLFVMSEQFF.

This clonotype was found many times. V is TRBV14 and J is TRBJ2-7, with TRBD1 as a possible D gene (5 bases). V lost 6 bases and J 6 bases, leaving 12 bases between the germline ends. CDR3 length: 12 residues. CDR1 is SGHDN and CDR2 is FVKESK in the germline V gene. CDR3 bases: TGTGCCAGCAGTAAGGTAGGGGCCGAGCAGTACTTC. Amino acid sequence: CASSKVGAEQYF.

This chain links TRBV29-1 with TRBJ2-5; possible D gene TRBD1, 6 bases. The V end lost 6 bases, the J end lost 2 bases, and 13 bases lay between the germline ends. Germline V gene data show CDR1 as SQVTM and CDR2 as ANQGSEA. The CDR3 loop spans 13 amino acids. The CDR3 protein is CSVPQGGQETQYF. CDR3 DNA: TGCAGCGTCCCACAGGGTGGGCAAGAGACCCAGTACTTC.